Following are 22 T cell receptor beta chains from one sample sequenced in a study of OX40 agonist ivuxolimab in advanced cancers. Only in-frame clones appear in the TCRdb table, and some are missing; sequencing was by immunoSEQ multiplex PCR. The sample carries tens of thousands of clones, almost 90% recorded once. The sample was CD4+ or CD8+ T cells sorted from blood, taken in a trial of the OX40 agonist ivuxolimab. Receptor source: an adult with an advanced solid tumor such as melanoma, head and neck, liver or kidney cancer.

The CDR3 coding sequence is TGTGCCAGCAGCCTGACTAGGTCGGAGACCCAGTACTTC. It codes for CASSLTRSETQYF. The genes are TRBV7-3 and TRBJ2-5; D may be TRBD2 (6 bases). This CDR3 has 13 amino acids. Germline assignment: CDR1 SGHTA and CDR2 FQGTGA. The V end was cut by 5 bases, the J end by 5 bases, with 12 bases between. The full variable domain, in which reference TRBV7-3 and TRBJ2-5 provide the parts outside the CDR3, is GAGVSQTPSNKVTEKGKYVELRCDPISGHTALYWYRQSLGQGPEFLIYFQGTGAADDSGLPNDRFFAVRPEGSVSTLKIQRTERGDSAVYLCASSLTRSETQYFGPGTRLLVL.

The sample holds a few counts of this clone. The chain links TRBV2 to TRBJ1-2; no firm D call. The germline CDR1 and CDR2 sequences are SNHLY and FYNNEI. The germline V and J ends were trimmed by 3 bases and 2 bases, with 4 bases remaining between them. The CDR3 spans 12 residues. The CDR3 is CASSEANYGYTF. CDR3 DNA: TGTGCCAGCAGTGAGGCGAACTATGGCTACACCTTC.

This chain connects TRBV7-6 to TRBJ2-2; D unresolved. The V end lost 0 bases, the J end lost 6 bases, and 8 bases lay between the germline ends. Per the germline V gene, CDR1 is SGHVS and CDR2 is FNYEAQ. The CDR3 covers 14 residues. The CDR3 DNA follows: TGTGCCAGCAGCTTAGCGCCCGGACCCGGGGAGCTGTTTTTT. It specifies CASSLAPGPGELFF.

The rearrangement joins TRBV6-1 to TRBJ2-3; D may match TRBD1 or TRBD2 (6 bases each). Between the trimmed V and J ends, which lost 5 bases and 3 bases, there was a span of 15 bases. CDR1 and CDR2 (germline): MNHNS, SASEGT. This CDR3 contains 15 residues. In DNA form, the CDR3 reads TGTGCCAGCAGTACACAGGGAGGACGGACAGATACGCAGTATTTT. Its translation is CASSTQGGRTDTQYF.

The V gene is TRBV29-1, the J gene TRBJ1-2; D is ambiguous. Looked up from germline, CDR1 is SQVTM and CDR2 is ANQGSEA. V was cut by 4 bases and J by 4 bases, with 7 bases left in between. This CDR3 comprises 11 residues. This CDR3 is CSVAGSYGYTF. The CDR3 coding sequence is TGCAGCGTTGCGGGTTCCTATGGCTACACCTTC.

The CDR3 here is CAYPPTGEENTGELFF. The CDR3 DNA follows: TGTGCCTACCCCCCGACAGGGGAGGAGAACACCGGGGAGCTGTTTTTT. The chain is built from TRBV11-2 and TRBJ2-2; 8 nucleotides align to TRBD1. Unmatched junction bases numbered 12, after V lost 11 bases and J lost 1 base. CDR1 and CDR2 from the germline V gene are SGHAT and FQNNGV. The length of the CDR3 is 16 residues.

This clone was seen a single time. The rearrangement uses TRBV9 and TRBJ2-5; possibly TRBD1 for D (6 bases). Trimming shortened V by 4 bases and J by 5 bases, and 12 bases separated the two germline ends. The CDR3 covers 13 residues. Germline V gene data show CDR1 as SGDLS and CDR2 as YYNGEE. CDR3 sequence (DNA): TGTGCCAGCAGCTGGGGGCCGGGGGAGACCCAGTACTTC. Translation gives CASSWGPGETQYF. The variable domain in full, with the rest retrieved from reference TRBV9 and TRBJ2-5, is DSGVTQTPKHLITATGQRVTLRCSPRSGDLSVYWYQQSLDQGLQFLIQYYNGEERAKGNILERFSAQQFPDLHSELNLSSLELGDSALYFCASSWGPGETQYFGPGTRLLVL.

V and J are TRBV10-3 and TRBJ1-1; 11 bases match TRBD1. The germline V gene has CDR1 ENHRY and CDR2 SYGVKD. This CDR3 is 15 amino acids long. Germline trimming cut 4 bases from V and 1 base from J; bases unmatched to any gene: 2. DNA for the CDR3: TGTGCCATCAGTGGGGGACAGGGGGGGAACACTGAAGCTTTCTTT. Residues: CAISGGQGGNTEAFF.

The chain uses TRBV11-2 and TRBJ2-3; the match to TRBD2 covers 8 bases. V lost 7 bases to trimming and J lost 6 bases; unmatched junction nucleotides: 21. CDR1 and CDR2 (germline): SGHAT, FQNNGV. The length of the CDR3 is 18 residues. CDR3 sequence (DNA): TGTGCCAGCATCCAAGGGTCCTGGGCGGGAGGAAGGGGCGATACGCAGTATTTT. Encoded protein: CASIQGSWAGGRGDTQYF.

This clone was seen only once. The chain uses TRBV28 and TRBJ2-7; 8 bases are a match to TRBD2. Germline V CDR1 and CDR2: MDHEN, SYDVKM. The V gene end was trimmed by 6 bases and the J gene end by 5 bases; junction bases not matched to a gene: 15. This CDR3 has 16 residues. Here the CDR3 DNA reads TGTGCCAGCAGCTCACCGGGGGGGGCACGCGGTGACGAGCAGTACTTC. Its protein product is CASSSPGGARGDEQYF.

The rearrangement links TRBV29-1 to TRBJ2-5; 10 nucleotides align to TRBD2. This CDR3 has 17 amino acids. Trimming took 8 bases from V and 1 from J; bases not matched to a gene: 16. CDR1 SQVTM and CDR2 ANQGSEA come from the germline V gene. The CDR3 nucleotides read TGCAGCCCCACCCCCTATACTAGCGGGGAAATCCAAGAGACCCAGTACTTC. It codes for CSPTPYTSGEIQETQYF.

The rearrangement links TRBV5-1 to TRBJ2-3, with D tentatively TRBD2 (6 bases). Per germline, CDR1 SGHRS and CDR2 YFSETQ. Trimming stripped 6 bases from V and 4 bases from J, with 9 bases between. The CDR3 length is 12 residues. The CDR3 DNA reads as TGCGCCAGCACCCCGGGGGCAGATACGCAGTATTTT. As protein: CASTPGADTQYF.

This clone was recorded once. The chain links TRBV7-3 to TRBJ1-1; D is ambiguous. The CDR3 consists of 13 residues. Trimming cost V 0 bases and J 1 base, with 3 bases left between them. From germline, CDR1 is SGHTA and CDR2 FQGTGA. The CDR3 DNA is TGTGCCAGCAGCTTAACTTGGAACACTGAAGCTTTCTTT. Its translation is CASSLTWNTEAFF.

This sequence joins TRBV10-1 and TRBJ1-1, with D perhaps TRBD1 (6 bases). This CDR3 has 12 residues. Germline CDR1 and CDR2: WNHNN and SYGVQD (reference sequence). Trimming pared 8 bases from V and 0 bases from J, leaving 7 bases between. CDR3 amino acids: CASGDMNTEAFF. Here the CDR3 DNA reads TGCGCCAGCGGGGACATGAACACTGAAGCTTTCTTT.

The gene calls are TRBV5-1 and TRBJ2-7, with 8 bases lining up with TRBD1. V was clipped by 4 bases and J by 1 base; unmatched bases: 4. The CDR3 is 14 residues long. The germline V gene encodes CDR1 SGHRS and CDR2 YFSETQ. In nucleotides, the CDR3 is TGCGCCAGCAGCAGACGACAGGGGTCCTACGAGCAGTACTTC. Its protein product is CASSRRQGSYEQYF.

The chain has TRBV10-3 and TRBJ1-1, with no clear D. The CDR3 totals 14 residues. Germline assignment: CDR1 ENHRY and CDR2 SYGVKD. V was trimmed by 3 bases and J by 1 base, leaving 9 bases between them. CDR3 amino acids: CAISEGAGNTEAFF. In nucleotides, the CDR3 is TGTGCCATCAGTGAAGGAGCAGGGAACACTGAAGCTTTCTTT.

This rearrangement joins TRBV28 to TRBJ2-7; 7 nucleotides agree with TRBD1. The CDR3 spans 14 residues. Germline values: CDR1 MDHEN, CDR2 SYDVKM. The junction had 9 bases not matched to a gene; V was cut back by 8 bases and J by 2 bases. For the CDR3, the DNA is TGTGCCAGCTCAACTACAGGACAGGCCTACGAGCAGTACTTC. It is translated as CASSTTGQAYEQYF.

The J gene is TRBJ1-2, the V gene TRBV30; D unresolved. CDR3 size: 13 residues. The germline V gene has CDR1 GTSNPN and CDR2 SVGIG (reference sequence). V shed 1 base and J shed 5 bases, with 11 bases lying between them. The CDR3 bases are TGTGCCTGGAGTGGCGGGCGGCGATATGGCTACACCTTC. Protein: CAWSGGRRYGYTF. The complete variable domain, with remaining parts taken from reference TRBV30 and TRBJ1-2, reads SQTIHQWPATLVQPVGSPLSLECTVEGTSNPNLYWYRQAAGRGLQLLFYSVGIGQISSEVPQNLSASRPQDRQFILSSKKLLLSDSGFYLCAWSGGRRYGYTFGSGTRLTVV.

The chain couples TRBV18 to TRBJ2-7, with 7 bases identical to TRBD2. Germline V gives CDR1 KGHSH, CDR2 LQKENI. The CDR3 totals 13 residues. The ends lost 6 bases at V and 2 bases at J; junction bases unmatched: 4. The CDR3 loop reads CASSSGATYEQYF. The CDR3 DNA reads as TGTGCCAGCTCCAGCGGGGCTACCTACGAGCAGTACTTC.

The chain couples TRBV14 to TRBJ1-2; maybe TRBD1 (6 bases). CDR1 and CDR2 (germline): SGHDN, FVKESK. V was clipped by 1 base and J by 3 bases, with 12 bases between them. This CDR3 contains 15 residues. The CDR3 loop reads CASSQGTASYYGYTF. CDR3 sequence (DNA): TGTGCCAGCAGCCAAGGGACAGCTTCCTACTATGGCTACACCTTC.

This rearrangement joins TRBV7-9 to TRBJ1-2; 9 bases match TRBD1. Germline assignment: CDR1 SEHNR and CDR2 FQNEAQ (reference sequence). Germline trimming cut 5 bases from V and 4 bases from J; bases unmatched to any gene: 5. This CDR3 region has 14 residues. CDR3 nucleotide sequence: TGTGCCAGCAGCCGGGGACAGGGAAGCTATGGCTACACCTTC. Its protein product is CASSRGQGSYGYTF. Together with reference TRBV7-9 and TRBJ1-2, the CDR3 gives the full variable domain: DTGVSQNPRHKITKRGQNVTFRCDPISEHNRLYWYRQTLGQGPEFLTYFQNEAQLEKSRLLSDRFSAERPKGSFSTLEIQRTEQGDSAMYLCASSRGQGSYGYTFGSGTRLTVV.

The chain joins TRBV2 to TRBJ2-1, with 9 bases lining up with TRBD2. CDR3 length equals 14 residues. The V gene end was trimmed by 9 bases and the J gene end by 4 bases; junction bases not matched to a gene: 7. Per the germline V gene, CDR1 is SNHLY and CDR2 is FYNNEI. The CDR3: CASTLAGIYNEQFF. The CDR3 DNA sequence: TGTGCCAGTACCCTAGCGGGGATTTACAATGAGCAGTTCTTC.